What follows are 29 T cell receptor beta chains derived from one specimen sequenced in a study of CD8 T cells in Susac syndrome. Random hexamers served to reverse transcribe roughly 0.5 to 1 ug RNA. TCRdb re-analysed the immunoSEQ multiplex PCR reads in MiXCR, keeping a single row per CDR3 protein. The sample lists approximately 200,000 distinct CDR3 sequences, 95% occurring once. Sequences were obtained from CD4+ T cells from PBMCs. The receptors stem from a human donor with multiple sclerosis.

The chain couples TRBV28 to TRBJ2-1, with D perhaps TRBD2 (5 bases). The ends were cut back, 4 bases at V and 4 bases at J, with 17 bases in the middle. The CDR3 sequence is 16 residues long. Germline CDR1 and CDR2: MDHEN and SYDVKM. As DNA, the CDR3 is TGTGCCAGCAGTTCCCACCCTCGGGGAAAGTACAATGAGCAGTTCTTC. It is translated as CASSSHPRGKYNEQFF.

V is TRBV29-1 and J is TRBJ2-5, with D maybe TRBD2 (5 bases). Between the trimmed V and J ends, which lost 1 base and 5 bases, there was a span of 17 bases. Germline CDR1 and CDR2: SQVTM and ANQGSEA. The CDR3 has 15 residues. The CDR3 protein is CSVEVGGGGGETQYF. In DNA, the CDR3 is TGCAGCGTTGAAGTAGGTGGCGGAGGCGGGGAGACCCAGTACTTC. Combining the CDR3 with reference TRBV29-1 and TRBJ2-5 gives the whole variable domain SAVISQKPSRDICQRGTSLTIQCQVDSQVTMMFWYRQQPGQSLTLIATANQGSEATYESGFVIDKFPISRPNLTFSTLTVSNMSPEDSSIYLCSVEVGGGGGETQYFGPGTRLLVL.

This clonotype has only one observation. A read error may produce the germline difference seen at one junction end. The chain joins TRBV30 to TRBJ1-1; D is unresolved. CDR3 length: 11 residues. The germline V gene encodes CDR1 GTSNPN and CDR2 SVGIG (reference sequence). CDR3: CAWKVNSEAFF. The CDR3, as DNA: TGTGCCTGGAAGGTAAACAGTGAAGCTTTCTTT.

The chain couples TRBV23-1 to TRBJ1-5, with D unresolved. TRBV23-1 is noted as an ORF with a role that remains uncertain. This CDR3 contains 14 residues. Trimming left V 0 bases short and J 6 bases short, with 9 bases between. The CDR3 is CASSQSRAGQPQHF. As DNA, the CDR3 is TGCGCCAGCAGTCAATCTCGGGCGGGTCAGCCCCAGCATTTT.

The V and J genes are TRBV11-3 and TRBJ2-5; D possibly corresponds to TRBD2 (6 bases). CDR3 length: 17 amino acids. Germline V lookup: CDR1 SGHNT, CDR2 YENEEA. The V end was cut by 3 bases, the J end by 5 bases, with 22 bases between. The DNA of the CDR3 is TGTGCCAGCAGCTTTCAAGGAGCGGGTCCCCGAGGGGAGACCCAGTACTTC. Protein: CASSFQGAGPRGETQYF.

The CDR3 here is CASSEQIGTQYF. In nucleotides, the CDR3 is TGTGCCAGCAGTGAACAGATCGGGACCCAGTACTTC. V and J are TRBV25-1 and TRBJ2-5; the D is unclear. V lost 2 bases, J lost 7 bases, and 8 bases lay in between. From germline, CDR1 is MGHDK and CDR2 SYGVNS. The CDR3 loop spans 12 amino acids.

The chain recombines TRBV7-2 with TRBJ2-7, with 10 bases aligning to TRBD1. The V gene end was trimmed by 3 bases and the J gene end by 1 base; junction bases not matched to a gene: 6. Germline-derived CDR1 and CDR2 are SGHTA and FQGNSA. There are 16 residues in the CDR3. CDR3 bases: TGTGCCAGCAGCTTGGGACAGGGGTCGGGGTCCTACGAGCAGTACTTC. This gives the protein CASSLGQGSGSYEQYF.

This chain links TRBV30 with TRBJ2-7; no clear D. Germline CDR1 is GTSNPN and CDR2 is SVGIG (reference sequence). V gave up 6 bases and J gave up 1 base, with 4 bases separating them. The CDR3 runs 10 residues. CDR3 nucleotide sequence: TGTGCCTGCTCGTCCTACGAGCAGTACTTC. Translating it yields CACSSYEQYF.

The chain uses TRBV20-1 and TRBJ2-1; possible D gene TRBD2, 6 bases. Trimming left V 0 bases short and J 9 bases short, with 18 bases between. CDR1 and CDR2 from the germline V gene are DFQATT and SNEGSKA (reference sequence). The CDR3 sequence is 15 residues long. The CDR3 spells CSARDRARGATEQFF. In DNA form, the CDR3 reads TGCAGTGCTAGAGATCGAGCGCGCGGGGCCACTGAGCAGTTCTTC.

This rearrangement joins TRBV6-5 to TRBJ2-1, with 13 bases lining up with TRBD2. CDR3 length: 16 residues. CDR1 and CDR2 from the germline V gene are MNHEY and SVGAGI. Losses at the gene ends were 5 bases for V and 6 bases for J; bases not matched to a gene: 7. CDR3 residues: CASSQSTSGGINEQFF. In DNA, the CDR3 is TGTGCCAGCAGTCAGTCGACTAGCGGGGGGATCAATGAGCAGTTCTTC.

The chain carries TRBV5-4 and TRBJ2-3; 7 bases agree with TRBD1. The CDR3 runs 16 residues. Germline values: CDR1 SGHNT, CDR2 YYREEE (reference sequence). With V trimmed by 4 bases and J by 0 bases, 8 bases remained unmatched. CDR3 nucleotides: TGTGCCAGCAGCCTAGGACAGGCTTCTAGCACAGATACGCAGTATTTT. Amino acids: CASSLGQASSTDTQYF.

The gene calls are TRBV7-9 and TRBJ2-7; possible D gene TRBD2, 5 bases. The CDR3 is 12 residues long. V was trimmed by 5 bases and J by 7 bases, leaving 12 bases between them. Germline V gives CDR1 SEHNR, CDR2 FQNEAQ (reference sequence). For the CDR3, the DNA is TGTGCCAGCAGCCACCCCGAGGGAGAGCAGTACTTC. Translation gives CASSHPEGEQYF.

The V gene is TRBV13, the J gene TRBJ2-3; maybe TRBD1 (5 bases). The V and J ends lost 7 bases and 0 bases respectively, with 8 bases between them. The germline gives CDR1 PRHDT, CDR2 FYEKMQ (reference sequence). CDR3 length equals 13 residues. The CDR3 DNA reads TGTGCCAGCAAACAGGTCAGCACAGATACGCAGTATTTT. As protein: CASKQVSTDTQYF.

The chain is built from TRBV3-1 and TRBJ2-3; 10 bases fit TRBD2. In germline, CDR1 is LGHDT, CDR2 YNNKEL (reference sequence). The junction had 8 bases not matched to a gene; V was cut back by 1 base and J by 7 bases. The CDR3 sequence is 16 residues long. The CDR3 nucleotides are TGTGCCAGCAGCCAAGGGCTAGCGGGGGTGGGGTATACGCAGTATTTT. This encodes CASSQGLAGVGYTQYF.

The chain couples TRBV11-2 to TRBJ2-3, with unresolved D. Germline CDR1 and CDR2: SGHAT and FQNNGV. V was clipped by 0 bases and J by 6 bases, with 7 bases between them. The CDR3 is 13 residues long. DNA of the CDR3: TGTGCCAGCAGCTTAGACGGAGCCGATACGCAGTATTTT. Translated: CASSLDGADTQYF.

The chain employs TRBV5-1 and TRBJ1-4; TRBD1 is a possible D gene (5 bases). Trimming shortened V by 1 base and J by 0 bases, and 10 bases separated the two germline ends. The CDR3 length is 16 residues. Germline CDR1 and CDR2: SGHRS and YFSETQ. Written as DNA, the CDR3 is TGCGCCAGCAGCTTGTCCCCGACAGCAACTAATGAAAAACTGTTTTTT. It encodes CASSLSPTATNEKLFF.

The rearrangement joins TRBV7-9 to TRBJ1-1; D gene uncertain. Trimming pared 4 bases from V and 2 bases from J, leaving 8 bases between. The CDR3 runs to 13 residues. The germline CDR1 and CDR2 sequences are SEHNR and FQNEAQ (reference sequence). For the CDR3, the DNA is TGTGCCAGCAGCTCGAGCGCTAACACTGAAGCTTTCTTT. Its translation: CASSSSANTEAFF.

A few counts support this clonotype. DNA for the CDR3: TGTGCCAGTAGAGGCTCTGGGGCCAACGTCCTGACTTTC. Protein sequence: CASRGSGANVLTF. The J gene is TRBJ2-6, the V gene TRBV19; D not certain. Germline lookup yields CDR1 LNHDA and CDR2 SQIVND (reference sequence). The CDR3 has 13 amino acids. The ends were cut back, 6 bases at V and 0 bases at J, with 3 bases in the middle.

This sequence joins TRBV15 and TRBJ2-7; the match to TRBD1 covers 9 bases. Per the germline V gene, CDR1 is LNHNV and CDR2 is YYDKDF (reference sequence). The CDR3 has 15 residues. The V and J ends lost 3 bases and 3 bases, in that order; junction bases with no gene match: 6. DNA of the CDR3: TGTGCCACCAGCAGGGGAACGGGACAGGGCTACGAGCAGTACTTC. This gives the protein CATSRGTGQGYEQYF.

This clonotype has more than one count but fewer than ten. The gene calls are TRBV7-8 and TRBJ1-2, with D unclear. Germline CDR1 reads SGHVS; CDR2 reads FQNEAQ. The germline V and J ends were trimmed by 5 bases and 8 bases, with 12 bases remaining between them. This CDR3 has 12 residues. The CDR3 DNA reads TGTGCCAGCAGCGAACGGGAGAGAGGCTACACCTTC. Translating it yields CASSERERGYTF.

The chain recombines TRBV3-1 with TRBJ1-1, with 7 bases identical to TRBD1. Trimming cost V 4 bases and J 3 bases; bases outside gene matches: 5. Germline assignment: CDR1 LGHDT and CDR2 YNNKEL (reference sequence). The CDR3 is made up of 14 amino acids. The CDR3 region is CASSPLQGDTEAFF. CDR3 sequence (DNA): TGTGCCAGCAGCCCCCTCCAGGGGGACACTGAAGCTTTCTTT.

The CDR3 nucleotides read TGTGCCAGCAGCACCAACAGGGACACTGAAGCTTTCTTT. This sequence encodes CASSTNRDTEAFF. This chain joins TRBV7-2 and TRBJ1-1; D may be TRBD1 (6 bases). In germline, CDR1 is SGHTA, CDR2 FQGNSA. The ends were cut back, 5 bases at V and 3 bases at J, with 10 bases in the middle. This CDR3 comprises 13 residues.

This chain uses TRBV5-1 with TRBJ2-7; perhaps TRBD1 as D (7 bases). This CDR3 contains 17 residues. V was trimmed by 0 bases and J by 2 bases, leaving 18 bases between them. CDR1 SGHRS and CDR2 YFSETQ come from the germline V gene. The CDR3 nucleotides are TGCGCCAGCAGCTTGGTTACGGGGGACAGTAAAACCTACGAGCAGTACTTC. This sequence encodes CASSLVTGDSKTYEQYF.

The chain combines TRBV29-1 with TRBJ2-1; possibly TRBD2 for D (5 bases). Germline CDR1 and CDR2: SQVTM and ANQGSEA. V was clipped by 3 bases and J by 0 bases, with 9 bases between them. This CDR3 is 14 amino acids long. CDR3 DNA: TGCAGCGTTGAGAGGGTGATCTCCTACAATGAGCAGTTCTTC. This sequence encodes CSVERVISYNEQFF.

The V call is TRBV5-6, the J call TRBJ1-2; no clear D. Germline-derived CDR1 and CDR2 are SGHDT and YYEEEE. V lost 0 bases to trimming and J lost 5 bases, with 8 bases between them. CDR3 length: 13 amino acids. CDR3 DNA sequence: TGTGCCAGCAGCTTGGGATCTTCATATGGCTACACCTTC. Translation: CASSLGSSYGYTF.

The V call is TRBV6-2 or TRBV6-3, the J call TRBJ2-5; weak D call: TRBD2 (6 bases). In germline, CDR1 is MNHEY, CDR2 SVGEGT. The CDR3 length is 12 residues. V was shortened by 2 bases and J by 9 bases, with 10 bases between the two germline ends. The chain's CDR3 is CASSYSASAQYF. CDR3 coding DNA: TGTGCCAGCAGTTACAGCGCTAGCGCCCAGTACTTC.

The V and J genes are TRBV20-1 and TRBJ1-1, with D tentatively TRBD1 (5 bases). Germline V gene sequence: CDR1 DFQATT, CDR2 SNEGSKA (reference sequence). V was pared by 1 base and J by 5 bases, with 20 bases between. The CDR3 contains 16 residues. This CDR3 reads CSARVTGGRQKTEAFF. Written as DNA, the CDR3 is TGCAGTGCTAGAGTAACAGGCGGTCGCCAAAAAACTGAAGCTTTCTTT.

As regards this clonotype: One end of the junction varies from germline; a read error may be responsible. The V call is TRBV29-1, the J call TRBJ1-2; 7 bases are a match to TRBD1. The CDR3 has 12 residues. Germline V gives CDR1 SQVTM, CDR2 ANQGSEA. The CDR3: CSVEGGTVGYTF. The CDR3 DNA reads TGCAGCGTGGAAGGTGGGACAGTTGGCTACACCTTC.

The genes are TRBV6-1 and TRBJ2-7; TRBD1 might be the D (7 bases). Per germline, CDR1 MNHNS and CDR2 SASEGT. The CDR3 covers 11 residues. V was clipped by 11 bases and J by 4 bases, with 12 bases between them. The CDR3 loop is CACGTEYEQYF. The CDR3 nucleotides read TGTGCCTGCGGGACAGAGTACGAGCAGTACTTC.